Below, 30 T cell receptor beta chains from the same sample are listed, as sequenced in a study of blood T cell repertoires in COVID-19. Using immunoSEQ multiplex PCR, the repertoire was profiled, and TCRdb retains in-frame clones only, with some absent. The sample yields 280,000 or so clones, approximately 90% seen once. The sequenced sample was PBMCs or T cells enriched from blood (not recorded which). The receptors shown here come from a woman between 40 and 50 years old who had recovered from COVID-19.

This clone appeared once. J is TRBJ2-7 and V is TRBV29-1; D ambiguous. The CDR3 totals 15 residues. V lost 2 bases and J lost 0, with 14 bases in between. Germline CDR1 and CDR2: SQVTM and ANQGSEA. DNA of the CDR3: TGCAGCGTTGAATATGAAGTACTTAGCTCCTACGAGCAGTACTTC. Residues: CSVEYEVLSSYEQYF.

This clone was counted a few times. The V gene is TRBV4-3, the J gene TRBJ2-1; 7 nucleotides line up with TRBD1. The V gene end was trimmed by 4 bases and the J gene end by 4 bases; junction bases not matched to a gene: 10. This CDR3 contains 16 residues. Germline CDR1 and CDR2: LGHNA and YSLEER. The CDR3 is CASSRKMGTAYNEQFF. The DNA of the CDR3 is TGCGCCAGCAGCCGAAAGATGGGGACAGCATACAATGAGCAGTTCTTC.

DNA for the CDR3: TGTGCCAGCAGCTTGGGCGGGACCAGCACAGATACGCAGTATTTT. Translated: CASSLGGTSTDTQYF. The chain uses TRBV5-4 and TRBJ2-3, with a possible D match to TRBD2 (6 bases). V was cut by 0 bases and J by 0 bases, with 8 bases left in between. Germline V gene data show CDR1 as SGHNT and CDR2 as YYREEE (reference sequence). This CDR3 region has 15 residues. Full variable domain (rest looked up from reference TRBV5-4 and TRBJ2-3): ETGVTQSPTHLIKTRGQQVTLRCSSQSGHNTVSWYQQALGQGPQFIFQYYREEENGRGNFPPRFSGLQFPNYSSELNVNALELDDSALYLCASSLGGTSTDTQYFGPGTRLTVL.

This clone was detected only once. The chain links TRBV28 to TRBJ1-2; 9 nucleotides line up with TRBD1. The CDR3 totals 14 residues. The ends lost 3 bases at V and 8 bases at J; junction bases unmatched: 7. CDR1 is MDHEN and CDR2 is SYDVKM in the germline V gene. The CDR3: CASSLGTGTGGYTF. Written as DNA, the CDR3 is TGTGCCAGCAGTTTGGGGACAGGGACCGGGGGCTACACCTTC.

The CDR3 coding sequence is TGTGCCACCAGTGATCCCCGGGGAGGGACCGGGGAGCTGTTTTTT. Protein: CATSDPRGGTGELFF. J is TRBJ2-2 and V is TRBV24-1, with TRBD2 identical over 7 bases. The CDR3 runs 15 residues. The trim removed 3 bases at V and 5 bases at J, leaving 5 bases unmatched. CDR1 is KGHDR, CDR2 SFDVKD, per germline.

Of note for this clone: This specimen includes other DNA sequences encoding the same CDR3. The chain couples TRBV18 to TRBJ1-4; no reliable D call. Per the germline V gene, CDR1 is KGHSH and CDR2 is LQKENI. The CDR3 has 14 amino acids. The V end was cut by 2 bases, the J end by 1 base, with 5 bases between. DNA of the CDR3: TGTGCCAGCTCACCAGACTTAACTAATGAAAAACTGTTTTTT. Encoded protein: CASSPDLTNEKLFF.

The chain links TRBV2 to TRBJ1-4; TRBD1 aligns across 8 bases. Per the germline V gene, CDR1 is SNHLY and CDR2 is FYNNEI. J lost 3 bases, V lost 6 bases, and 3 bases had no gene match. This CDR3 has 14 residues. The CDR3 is CASREQGANEKLFF. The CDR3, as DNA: TGTGCCAGCAGAGAACAGGGGGCTAATGAAAAACTGTTTTTT.

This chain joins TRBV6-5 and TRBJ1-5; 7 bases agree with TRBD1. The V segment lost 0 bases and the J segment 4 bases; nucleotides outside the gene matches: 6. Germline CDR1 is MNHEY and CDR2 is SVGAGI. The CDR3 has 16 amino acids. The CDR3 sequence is CASSYSVRGPNQPQHF. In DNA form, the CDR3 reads TGTGCCAGCAGTTACTCCGTGAGGGGGCCAAATCAGCCCCAGCATTTT.

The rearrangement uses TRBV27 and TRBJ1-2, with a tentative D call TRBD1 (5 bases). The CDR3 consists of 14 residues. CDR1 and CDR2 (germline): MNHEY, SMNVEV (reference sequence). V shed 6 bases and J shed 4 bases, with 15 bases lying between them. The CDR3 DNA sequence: TGTGCCAGCAGGGGGTCAGGGTCAGGCTATGGCTACACCTTC. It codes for CASRGSGSGYGYTF.

This chain's CDR3 is CASSPMGGTSLYF. The CDR3 bases are TGTGCCAGCAGCCCCATGGGAGGGACTAGCCTATATTTT. This rearrangement joins TRBV7-3 to TRBJ2-3; 9 positions match TRBD2. J was trimmed by 15 bases and V by 5 bases; bases with no gene match: 12. Germline V gives CDR1 SGHTA, CDR2 FQGTGA. The CDR3 has 13 amino acids.

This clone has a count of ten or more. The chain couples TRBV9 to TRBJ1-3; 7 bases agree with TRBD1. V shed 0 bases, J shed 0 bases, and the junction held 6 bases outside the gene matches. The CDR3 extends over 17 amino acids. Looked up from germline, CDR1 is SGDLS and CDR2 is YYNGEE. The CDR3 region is CASSVGGQVTSGNTIYF. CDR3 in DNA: TGTGCCAGCAGCGTAGGTGGACAGGTTACCTCTGGAAACACCATATATTTT.

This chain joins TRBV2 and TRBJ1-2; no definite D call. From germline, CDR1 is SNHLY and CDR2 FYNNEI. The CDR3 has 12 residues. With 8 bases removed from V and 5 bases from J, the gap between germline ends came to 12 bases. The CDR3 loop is CASYRLRYGYTF. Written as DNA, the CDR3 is TGTGCCAGCTACCGGTTACGGTATGGCTACACCTTC.

This CDR3 is CASSADPPGVGNTIYF. For the CDR3, the DNA is TGTGCCAGCAGCGCCGATCCCCCAGGGGTCGGAAACACCATATATTTT. The rearrangement uses TRBV9 and TRBJ1-3, with TRBD1 as a possible D gene (6 bases). Germline CDR1 reads SGDLS; CDR2 reads YYNGEE. This CDR3 comprises 16 residues. Trimming took 3 bases from V and 4 from J, leaving 17 bases between them.

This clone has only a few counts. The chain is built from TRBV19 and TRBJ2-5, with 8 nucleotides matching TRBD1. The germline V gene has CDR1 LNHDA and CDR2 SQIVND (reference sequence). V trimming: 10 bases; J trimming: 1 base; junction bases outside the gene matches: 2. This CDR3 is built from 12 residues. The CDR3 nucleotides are TGTGCCACCGGGACAGGCCAAGAGACCCAGTACTTC. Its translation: CATGTGQETQYF.

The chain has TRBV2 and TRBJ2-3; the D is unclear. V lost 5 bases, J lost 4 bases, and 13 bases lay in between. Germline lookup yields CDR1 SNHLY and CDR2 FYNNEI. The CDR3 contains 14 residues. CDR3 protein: CASSSDLWADTQYF. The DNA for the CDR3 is TGTGCCAGCAGTTCTGACTTATGGGCAGATACGCAGTATTTT.

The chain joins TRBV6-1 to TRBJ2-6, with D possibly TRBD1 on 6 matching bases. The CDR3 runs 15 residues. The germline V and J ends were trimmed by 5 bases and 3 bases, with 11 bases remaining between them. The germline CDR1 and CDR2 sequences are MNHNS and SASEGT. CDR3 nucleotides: TGTGCCAGCAGTTTCACAGGGCGTGGGGCCAACGTCCTGACTTTC. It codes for CASSFTGRGANVLTF.

CDR3 loop: CASSLGIAGGPRYNEQFF. CDR3 in DNA: TGCGCCAGCAGCTTGGGAATAGCGGGAGGGCCTCGGTACAATGAGCAGTTCTTC. This chain uses TRBV5-1 with TRBJ2-1; 11 positions match TRBD2. The CDR3 extends over 18 amino acids. The J segment lost 4 bases and the V segment lost 0 bases, leaving 9 bases of the junction unmatched. Germline assignment: CDR1 SGHRS and CDR2 YFSETQ.

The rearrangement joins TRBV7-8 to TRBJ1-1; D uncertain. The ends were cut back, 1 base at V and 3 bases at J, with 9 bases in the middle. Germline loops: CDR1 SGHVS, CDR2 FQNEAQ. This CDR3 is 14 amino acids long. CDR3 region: CASSLGLGDTEAFF. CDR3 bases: TGTGCCAGCAGCTTAGGTCTAGGCGACACTGAAGCTTTCTTT.

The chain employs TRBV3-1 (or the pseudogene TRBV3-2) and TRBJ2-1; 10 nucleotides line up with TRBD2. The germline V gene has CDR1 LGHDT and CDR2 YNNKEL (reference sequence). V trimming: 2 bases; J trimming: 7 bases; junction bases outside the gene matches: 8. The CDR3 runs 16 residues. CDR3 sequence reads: CASSQSELAGWNEQFF. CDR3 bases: TGTGCCAGCAGCCAATCGGAACTAGCGGGGTGGAATGAGCAGTTCTTC.

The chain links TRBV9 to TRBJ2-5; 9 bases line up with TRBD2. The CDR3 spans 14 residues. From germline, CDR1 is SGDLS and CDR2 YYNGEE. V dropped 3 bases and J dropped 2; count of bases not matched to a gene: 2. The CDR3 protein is CASSGLAAQETQYF. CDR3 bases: TGTGCCAGCAGCGGACTAGCGGCACAAGAGACCCAGTACTTC. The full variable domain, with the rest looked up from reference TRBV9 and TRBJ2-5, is DSGVTQTPKHLITATGQRVTLRCSPRSGDLSVYWYQQSLDQGLQFLIQYYNGEERAKGNILERFSAQQFPDLHSELNLSSLELGDSALYFCASSGLAAQETQYFGPGTRLLVL.

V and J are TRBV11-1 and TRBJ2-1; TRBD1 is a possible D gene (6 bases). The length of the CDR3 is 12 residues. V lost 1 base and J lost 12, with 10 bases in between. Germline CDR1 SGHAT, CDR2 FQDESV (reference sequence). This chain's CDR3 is CASSLEGVRQFF. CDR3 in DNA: TGTGCCAGCAGCTTAGAGGGGGTGAGGCAGTTCTTC.

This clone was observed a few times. The CDR3 DNA is TGTGCCAGCAGTTACCAGATACAAGAGACCCAGTACTTC. This gives the protein CASSYQIQETQYF. The rearrangement links TRBV6-2 or TRBV6-3 to TRBJ2-5; D uncertain. Germline V CDR1 and CDR2: MNHEY, SVGEGT. This CDR3 contains 13 residues. The V end was cut by 2 bases, the J end by 2 bases, with 6 bases between.

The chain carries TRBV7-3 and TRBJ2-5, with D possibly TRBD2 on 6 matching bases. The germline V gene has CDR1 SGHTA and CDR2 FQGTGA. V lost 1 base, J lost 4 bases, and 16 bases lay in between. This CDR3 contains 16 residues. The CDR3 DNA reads TGTGCCAGCAGCTTAAAAGGCAGGGAGGCGTCAGAGACCCAGTACTTC. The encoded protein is CASSLKGREASETQYF.

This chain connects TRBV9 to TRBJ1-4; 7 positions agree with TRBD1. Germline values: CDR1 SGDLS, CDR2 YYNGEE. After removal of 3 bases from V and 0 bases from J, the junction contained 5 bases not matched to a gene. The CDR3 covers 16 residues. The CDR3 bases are TGTGCCAGCAGCGCCCGGGACAGTCCAACTAATGAAAAACTGTTTTTT. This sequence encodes CASSARDSPTNEKLFF.

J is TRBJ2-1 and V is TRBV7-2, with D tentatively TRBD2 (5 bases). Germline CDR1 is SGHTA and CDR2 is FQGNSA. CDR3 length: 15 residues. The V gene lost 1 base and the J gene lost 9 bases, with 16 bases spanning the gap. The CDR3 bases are TGTGCCAGCAGCTTAGGTCTAGCCCAATGGTTTGAGCAGTTCTTC. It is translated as CASSLGLAQWFEQFF.

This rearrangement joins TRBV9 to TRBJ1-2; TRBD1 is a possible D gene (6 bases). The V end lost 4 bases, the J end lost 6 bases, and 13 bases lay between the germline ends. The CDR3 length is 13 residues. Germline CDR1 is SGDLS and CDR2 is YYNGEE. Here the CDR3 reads CASSTWGLNGYTF. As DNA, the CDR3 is TGTGCCAGCAGCACGTGGGGGCTCAATGGCTACACCTTC.

The CDR3 reads CASSIAPLGVAGSSYNEQFF. CDR3 sequence (DNA): TGTGCCAGTAGTATAGCTCCCTTGGGGGTAGCGGGAAGCTCCTACAATGAGCAGTTCTTC. The chain recombines TRBV19 with TRBJ2-1, with TRBD2 matching over 8 bases. Germline V gene lookup returns CDR1 LNHDA and CDR2 SQIVND (reference sequence). Trimming cost V 1 base and J 0 bases; bases outside gene matches: 14. The CDR3 loop spans 20 amino acids.

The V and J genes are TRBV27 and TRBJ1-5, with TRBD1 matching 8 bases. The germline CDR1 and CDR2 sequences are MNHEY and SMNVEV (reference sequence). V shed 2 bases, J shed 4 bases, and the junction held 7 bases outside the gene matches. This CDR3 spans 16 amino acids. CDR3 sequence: CASSLSSDRVNQPQHF. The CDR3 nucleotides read TGTGCCAGCAGTTTAAGTTCGGACAGGGTTAATCAGCCCCAGCATTTT.

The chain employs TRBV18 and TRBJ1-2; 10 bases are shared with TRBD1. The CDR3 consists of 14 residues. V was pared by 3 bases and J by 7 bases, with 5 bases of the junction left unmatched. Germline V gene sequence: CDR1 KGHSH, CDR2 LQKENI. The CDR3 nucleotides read TGTGCCAGCTCACCTGCCGGACAGGGGGGTGGCTACACCTTC. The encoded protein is CASSPAGQGGGYTF.

The CDR3 here is CAWSVRREGKLFF. The CDR3 region has the DNA TGTGCCTGGAGTGTACGTCGGGAAGGAAAACTGTTTTTT. The rearrangement uses TRBV30 and TRBJ1-4, with no clear D. Germline CDR1 and CDR2: GTSNPN and SVGIG (reference sequence). Trimming took 0 bases from V and 10 from J, leaving 12 bases between them. The CDR3 is made up of 13 amino acids.